This TCR beta chain originates from a study of control samples from healthy donors and cancer patients. Method: immunoSEQ multiplex PCR; TCRdb's copy keeps in-frame clones and lacks some. The sample shows 95,000 to 150,000 clones, 80% to 95% of them seen only once. The source material was blood. This sequence originates from a young woman in good health.

The CDR3 here is CASSPLRDSGGTEAFF. The CDR3 nucleotides are TGTGCCAGCAGTCCTCTACGGGACAGCGGTGGCACTGAAGCTTTCTTT. The chain links TRBV28 to TRBJ1-1; 7 bases map to TRBD1. The CDR3 runs 16 residues. CDR1 MDHEN and CDR2 SYDVKM come from the germline V gene. V lost 5 bases to trimming and J lost 4 bases; unmatched junction nucleotides: 13.